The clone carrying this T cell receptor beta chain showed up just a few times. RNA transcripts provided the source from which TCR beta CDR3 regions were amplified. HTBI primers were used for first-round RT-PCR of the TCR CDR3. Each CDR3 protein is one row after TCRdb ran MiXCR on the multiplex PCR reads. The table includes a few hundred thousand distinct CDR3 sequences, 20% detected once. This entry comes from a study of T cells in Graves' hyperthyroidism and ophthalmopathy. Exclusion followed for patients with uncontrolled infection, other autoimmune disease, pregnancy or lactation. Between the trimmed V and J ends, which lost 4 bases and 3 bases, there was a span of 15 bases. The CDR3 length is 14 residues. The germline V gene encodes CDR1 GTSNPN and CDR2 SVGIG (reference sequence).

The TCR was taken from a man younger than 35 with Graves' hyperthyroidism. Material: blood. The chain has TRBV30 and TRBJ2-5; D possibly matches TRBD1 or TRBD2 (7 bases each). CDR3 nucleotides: TGTGCCTGGACCTCAGGGGGGGGGGAAGAGACCCAGTACTTC. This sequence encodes CAWTSGGGEETQYF.